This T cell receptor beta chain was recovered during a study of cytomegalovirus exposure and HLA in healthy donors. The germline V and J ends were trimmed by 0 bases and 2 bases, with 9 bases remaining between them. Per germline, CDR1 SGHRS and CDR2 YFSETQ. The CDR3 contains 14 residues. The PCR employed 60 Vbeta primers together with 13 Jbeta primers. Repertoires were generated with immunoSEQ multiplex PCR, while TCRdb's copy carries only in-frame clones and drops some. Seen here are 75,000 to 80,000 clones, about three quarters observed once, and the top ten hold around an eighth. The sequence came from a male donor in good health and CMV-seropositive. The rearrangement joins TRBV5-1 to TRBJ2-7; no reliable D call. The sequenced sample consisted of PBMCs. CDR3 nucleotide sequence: TGCGCCAGCAGCTTGGGGCTGCCCCCCTACGAGCAGTACTTC. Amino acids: CASSLGLPPYEQYF.